Below are 2 T cell receptor beta chains sequenced from a single sample in a study of shared clonotypes between healthy human individuals (dated by TCRdb to the early 2020s). The library was generated by the immunoSEQ multiplex PCR assay. TCRdb mirrors the immuneACCESS table, restricted to in-frame sequences. Some clones are absent from its copies; in checked studies, under half trace to an unresolved V gene, and the reason for the others is unknown. Within this sample are millions of clones, with approximately 94% of them counted one time only. The biggest ten clones account for roughly 1% of the sample. CD8 naive samples were CD45RO-negative cells positively selected for CCR7, giving a CD45RA+CCR7+ population that excluded TemRA cells. The sequenced sample was naive CD8+ T cells sorted from blood. In light of the paper, this sample's cell subset or site label describes: CD45RA+CCR7+. Receptors originate from a man in his late teens or twenties in good health.

The chain uses TRBV27 and TRBJ2-3, with D hard to call. The V gene's germline CDR1 is MNHEY and CDR2 SMNVEV (reference sequence). Between the trimmed V and J ends, which lost 4 bases and 6 bases, there was a span of 11 bases. This CDR3 has 13 residues. For the CDR3, the DNA is TGTGCCAGCAGTTCCATTAGACCTGATACGCAGTATTTT. This sequence encodes CASSSIRPDTQYF.

The chain combines TRBV7-9 with TRBJ1-4, with D perhaps TRBD1 (5 bases). The V and J ends lost 4 bases and 8 bases respectively, with 14 bases between them. CDR1 is SEHNR and CDR2 is FQNEAQ in the germline V gene (reference sequence). This CDR3 is 14 amino acids long. This CDR3 is CASSSQGAREKLFF. The CDR3 region has the DNA TGTGCCAGCAGCTCTCAGGGAGCGCGAGAAAAACTGTTTTTT. Full variable domain (missing parts from reference TRBV7-9 and TRBJ1-4): DTGVSQNPRHKITKRGQNVTFRCDPISEHNRLYWYRQTLGQGPEFLTYFQNEAQLEKSRLLSDRFSAERPKGSFSTLEIQRTEQGDSAMYLCASSSQGAREKLFFGSGTQLSVL.